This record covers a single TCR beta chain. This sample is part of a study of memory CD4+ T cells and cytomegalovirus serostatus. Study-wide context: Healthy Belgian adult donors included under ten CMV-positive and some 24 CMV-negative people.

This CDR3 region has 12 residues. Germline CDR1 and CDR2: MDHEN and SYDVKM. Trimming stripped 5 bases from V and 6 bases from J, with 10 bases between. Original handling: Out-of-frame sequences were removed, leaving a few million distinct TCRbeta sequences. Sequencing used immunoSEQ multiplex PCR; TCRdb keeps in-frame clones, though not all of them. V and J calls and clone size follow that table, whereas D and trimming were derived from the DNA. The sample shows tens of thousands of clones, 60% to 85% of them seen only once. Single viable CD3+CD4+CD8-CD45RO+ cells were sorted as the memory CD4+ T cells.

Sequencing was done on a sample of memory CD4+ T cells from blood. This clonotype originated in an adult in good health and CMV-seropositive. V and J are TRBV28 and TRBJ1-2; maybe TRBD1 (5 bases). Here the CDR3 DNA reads TGTGCCAGCAGTGGGACGGGGAATGGCTACACCTTC. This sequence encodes CASSGTGNGYTF.